This is a list of T cell receptor beta chains from one sample in a study of blood T cell repertoires in COVID-19. Generated by immunoSEQ multiplex PCR, the TCRdb table keeps only in-frame clones and is missing some. The table shows over 110,000 clones, with about 80% occurring only once. The source material was peripheral blood. The receptors were gathered from a man aged 70 or older who had recovered from COVID-19. Both conserved end residues are part of each CDR3. D genes are given only for firm matches.

>TRBJ2-1|TRBV12-3/TRBV12-4|.
CASSVTNEQFF
TGTGCCAGCAGTGTGACAAATGAGCAGTTCTTC
>TRBJ2-1|TRBV14|TRBD2
CASSYSGRESEQFF
TGTGCCAGCTCATATAGCGGGAGGGAGAGTGAGCAGTTCTTC
>TRBJ2-3|TRBV5-1|TRBD2
CASSSLRREPDTQYF
TGCGCCAGCAGCTCGCTTCGGCGGGAGCCAGATACGCAGTATTTT
>TRBJ1-4|TRBV9|TRBD1
CASSTRTGQGEKLFF
TGTGCCAGCAGCACCCGGACAGGGCAAGGAGAAAAACTGTTTTTT
>TRBJ2-7|TRBV29-1|.
CSVLLHLQGQGEQYF
TGCAGCGTTCTCCTCCATTTACAGGGACAAGGGGAGCAGTACTTC
>TRBJ1-2|TRBV5-1|.
CASSLGEGRGYTF
TGCGCCAGCAGCTTGGGTGAGGGCCGGGGCTACACCTTC
>TRBJ2-3|TRBV6-6|TRBD2
CASSPDGRAGGKNTQYF
TGTGCCAGCAGTCCCGATGGAAGGGCGGGAGGTAAAAATACGCAGTATTTT
>TRBJ1-1|TRBV18|.
CASSPNKGGTEAFF
TGTGCCAGCTCACCTAATAAAGGCGGCACTGAAGCTTTCTTT
>TRBJ2-1|TRBV7-2|.
CASSPWGASSYNEQFF
TGTGCCAGCAGCCCTTGGGGAGCTAGTAGCTACAATGAGCAGTTCTTC
>TRBJ2-1|TRBV25-1|.
CASSDPTASSYNEQFF
TGTGCCAGCAGTGACCCGACAGCAAGCTCCTACAATGAGCAGTTCTTC
>TRBJ2-1|TRBV9|.
CASSAPGLGSSYNEQFF
TGTGCCAGCAGCGCTCCCGGACTGGGGAGCTCCTACAATGAGCAGTTCTTC